The 10 T cell receptor beta chains presented below share a single source sample, sequenced in a study of vaccination and CD4 T cells after COVID-19. The antigens of these receptors remain unknown. Oncomine TCR Beta short-read sequencing was applied to DNA from cultured CD4+ T cells. Each CDR3 protein gets one entry after TCRdb re-called the PCR reads with MiXCR. The data show approximately 24,000 distinct CDR3 sequences, with more than 25% seen just once and just over 7% held by the top ten. Time point: late sampling 161 to 241 days after vaccination in a few convalescent patients. Treatment noted: roughly 11-day PBMC culture with coronavirus spike peptide pools or control peptides (ViraFEST assay). This sample comprised CD4+ T cells from blood, cultured in vitro, obtained about 7 months after SARS-CoV-2 vaccination. These receptors all stem from a human donor who had recovered from COVID-19.

The chain is built from TRBV7-9 and TRBJ1-1; D is ambiguous. V was shortened by 1 base and J by 1 base, with 13 bases between the two germline ends. The germline V gene encodes CDR1 SEHNR and CDR2 FQNEAQ (reference sequence). This CDR3 spans 16 amino acids. CDR3 sequence: CASSLGSLGRNTEAFF. CDR3 in DNA: TGTGCCAGCAGCTTAGGTTCGCTCGGGCGGAACACTGAAGCTTTCTTT.

This chain uses TRBV28 with TRBJ2-6, with TRBD1 identical over 7 bases. Trimming at V came to 6 bases and at J to 2 bases, leaving 7 bases not matched to a gene. CDR1 and CDR2 from the germline V gene are MDHEN and SYDVKM. This CDR3 region has 16 residues. CDR3 sequence (DNA): TGTGCCAGCAGCCATCGAACAGGGGCTGGGGCCAACGTCCTGACTTTC. This sequence encodes CASSHRTGAGANVLTF. The complete variable domain, with remaining parts taken from reference TRBV28 and TRBJ2-6, reads DVKVTQSSRYLVKRTGEKVFLECVQDMDHENMFWYRQDPGLGLRLIYFSYDVKMKEKGDIPEGYSVSREKKERFSLILESASTNQTSMYLCASSHRTGAGANVLTFGAGSRLTVL.

The V and J genes are TRBV6-1 and TRBJ1-5; D is uncertain. Germline assignment: CDR1 MNHNS and CDR2 SASEGT. This CDR3 comprises 13 residues. V was cut by 3 bases and J by 4 bases, with 7 bases left in between. CDR3 bases: TGTGCCAGCAGTGACTCCAGAAATCAGCCCCAGCATTTT. Its translation is CASSDSRNQPQHF.

There are a few counts of this clonotype. The chain has TRBV6-1 and TRBJ2-5, with 7 bases fitting TRBD1. J was trimmed by 6 bases and V by 5 bases; bases with no gene match: 9. Germline CDR1 and CDR2: MNHNS and SASEGT. The CDR3 totals 14 residues. As DNA, the CDR3 is TGTGCCAGCAGTCATAACGACAGGGAGCAGACCCAGTACTTC. It specifies CASSHNDREQTQYF.

In this sample, this clonotype turned up a few times. CDR3 coding DNA: TGTGCCAGCAGCTTAGTGGGCGGCTCCTACGAGCAGTACTTC. As protein: CASSLVGGSYEQYF. V and J are TRBV7-8 and TRBJ2-7; D is unresolved. V dropped 1 base and J dropped 0 bases, with 7 bases sitting between them. This CDR3 is built from 14 residues. Germline loops: CDR1 SGHVS, CDR2 FQNEAQ.

The rearrangement joins TRBV28 to TRBJ2-7; 7 bases are shared with TRBD1. Germline lookup yields CDR1 MDHEN and CDR2 SYDVKM. V was pared by 3 bases and J by 5 bases, with 10 bases of the junction left unmatched. This CDR3 contains 15 residues. The CDR3 DNA reads TGTGCCAGCAGTTTGGTCGGCAGGGGGTCTGACGAGCAGTACTTC. Protein: CASSLVGRGSDEQYF.

V usage is TRBV11-3 and J usage is TRBJ1-1; D unclear. The germline CDR1 and CDR2 sequences are SGHNT and YENEEA. V was clipped by 1 base and J by 1 base, with 10 bases between them. The CDR3 covers 15 residues. CDR3: CASSLGTAENTEAFF. CDR3 sequence (DNA): TGTGCCAGCAGCTTAGGAACAGCCGAGAACACTGAAGCTTTCTTT. The complete variable domain, with remaining parts taken from reference TRBV11-3 and TRBJ1-1, reads EAGVVQSPRYKIIEKKQPVAFWCNPISGHNTLYWYLQNLGQGPELLIRYENEEAVDDSQLPKDRFSAERLKGVDSTLKIQPAELGDSAVYLCASSLGTAENTEAFFGQGTRLTVV.

The chain's CDR3 is CASSIEGDQPQHF. The CDR3 DNA is TGTGCCAGTAGTATAGAAGGGGATCAGCCCCAGCATTTT. The rearrangement uses TRBV19 and TRBJ1-5; tentatively, D is TRBD1 (5 bases). The CDR3 runs to 13 residues. Trimming stripped 0 bases from V and 5 bases from J, with 5 bases between. The germline gives CDR1 LNHDA, CDR2 SQIVND (reference sequence).

The chain employs TRBV28 and TRBJ1-6; weak D call: TRBD1 (6 bases). Trimming left V 7 bases short and J 10 bases short, with 17 bases between. The CDR3 extends over 14 amino acids. In germline, CDR1 is MDHEN, CDR2 SYDVKM. Here the CDR3 DNA reads TGTGCCAGCACCATTAACAGGGAGGACTCACCCCTCCACTTT. Translated, it gives CASTINREDSPLHF.

This clonotype was recorded a few times. The chain joins TRBV10-3 to TRBJ1-2; D is possibly TRBD1 (6 bases). The CDR3 has 13 residues. The germline V gene encodes CDR1 ENHRY and CDR2 SYGVKD. V gave up 6 bases and J gave up 7 bases, with 15 bases separating them. Here the CDR3 DNA reads TGTGCCATCAGCACAGAGGGGGTGGTTGGCTACACCTTC. Translated, it gives CAISTEGVVGYTF.